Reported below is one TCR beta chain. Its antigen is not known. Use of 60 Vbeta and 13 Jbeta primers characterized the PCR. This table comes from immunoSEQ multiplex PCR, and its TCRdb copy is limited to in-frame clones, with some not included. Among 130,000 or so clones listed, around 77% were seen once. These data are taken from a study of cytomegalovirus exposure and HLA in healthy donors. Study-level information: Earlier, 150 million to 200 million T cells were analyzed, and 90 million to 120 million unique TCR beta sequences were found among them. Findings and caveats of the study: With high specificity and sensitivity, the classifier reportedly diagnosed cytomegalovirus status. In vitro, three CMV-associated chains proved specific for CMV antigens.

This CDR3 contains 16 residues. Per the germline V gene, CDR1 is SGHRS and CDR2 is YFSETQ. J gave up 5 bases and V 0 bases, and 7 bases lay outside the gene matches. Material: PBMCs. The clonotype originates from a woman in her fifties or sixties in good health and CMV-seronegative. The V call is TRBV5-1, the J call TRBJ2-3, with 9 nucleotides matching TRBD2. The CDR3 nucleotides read TGCGCCAGCAGCTTGGCTAGCGGGGCACAATTAGATACGCAGTATTTT. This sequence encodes CASSLASGAQLDTQYF.